This TCR beta chain is drawn from a study of blood T cell repertoires in COVID-19. This clone was counted only a few times. V was pared by 1 base and J by 3 bases, with 23 bases between. The germline V gene has CDR1 SEHNR and CDR2 FQNEAQ (reference sequence). This CDR3 contains 19 residues. TCRdb's table, derived via immunoSEQ multiplex PCR, lists solely in-frame clones and lacks some. The profile shows 180,000 or so clones, around 80% of them singletons. The sequence was collected from a woman in her sixties who had recovered from COVID-19. The material sequenced was PBMCs or T cells enriched from blood (not recorded which). This chain joins TRBV7-9 and TRBJ2-3, with a weak D call TRBD2 (6 bases). CDR3 in DNA: TGTGCCAGCAGCTTAGATCTGGGTTGGAGGGCAAGCAGGACAGATACGCAGTATTTT. Encoded protein: CASSLDLGWRASRTDTQYF.